The 10 T cell receptor beta chains below all came from one sample that was sequenced in a study of blood T cell repertoires in COVID-19. Profiled with immunoSEQ multiplex PCR; TCRdb holds only in-frame clones, not every one. Here the sample spans approximately 290,000 clones, around 82% being singletons. Specimen: peripheral blood. These receptors all stem from a human donor with COVID-19, enrolled during active disease. The donor label of this sample is uncertain.

The rearrangement links TRBV5-6 to TRBJ2-5, with TRBD1 as a possible D gene (6 bases). Looked up from germline, CDR1 is SGHDT and CDR2 is YYEEEE. Trimming left V 4 bases short and J 10 bases short, with 20 bases between. The CDR3 consists of 14 residues. The CDR3 loop reads CASSPGDRRGGQYF. The CDR3 nucleotides are TGTGCCAGCAGCCCAGGGGACCGTAGAGGGGGCCAGTACTTC. Drawing the rest from reference TRBV5-6 and TRBJ2-5, the complete variable domain is DAGVTQSPTHLIKTRGQQVTLRCSPKSGHDTVSWYQQALGQGPQFIFQYYEEEERQRGNFPDRFSGHQFPNYSSELNVNALLLGDSALYLCASSPGDRRGGQYFGPGTRLLVL.

The V call is TRBV14, the J call TRBJ2-3; 12 bases map to TRBD2. The germline CDR1 and CDR2 sequences are SGHDN and FVKESK. The CDR3 covers 15 residues. The V segment lost 4 bases and the J segment 6 bases; nucleotides outside the gene matches: 5. CDR3 DNA: TGTGCCAGCAGCCGACTAGCGGGAGCGGTGGATACGCAGTATTTT. This codes for CASSRLAGAVDTQYF.

The count of this clone is one. The chain couples TRBV6-5 to TRBJ1-1; possibly TRBD1 for D (6 bases). The germline V gene has CDR1 MNHEY and CDR2 SVGAGI. The V end lost 7 bases, the J end lost 1 base, and 13 bases lay between the germline ends. The CDR3 totals 14 residues. The CDR3 spells CASIRQDPNTEAFF. The CDR3 region has the DNA TGTGCCAGCATTCGACAGGACCCGAACACTGAAGCTTTCTTT.

The DNA for the CDR3 is TGTGCCAGCTCGCCTAAAACCCAATTTTCACCCCTCCACTTT. As protein: CASSPKTQFSPLHF. The rearrangement links TRBV18 to TRBJ1-6, with unresolved D. From germline, CDR1 is KGHSH and CDR2 LQKENI. V lost 6 bases, J lost 9 bases, and 15 bases lay in between. The CDR3 runs to 14 residues. Drawing the rest from reference TRBV18 and TRBJ1-6, the complete variable domain is NAGVMQNPRHLVRRRGQEARLRCSPMKGHSHVYWYRQLPEEGLKFMVYLQKENIIDESGMPKERFSAEFPKEGPSILRIQQVVRGDSAAYFCASSPKTQFSPLHFGNGTRLTVT.

The V and J genes are TRBV19 and TRBJ1-1; 10 nucleotides match TRBD1. The CDR3 loop spans 14 amino acids. The V gene end was trimmed by 6 bases and the J gene end by 4 bases; junction bases not matched to a gene: 5. Per germline, CDR1 LNHDA and CDR2 SQIVND (reference sequence). In nucleotides, the CDR3 is TGTGCCAGTAGGGCCGGGACAGGGGTCACTGAAGCTTTCTTT. Its protein is CASRAGTGVTEAFF.

CDR3 loop: CASSQPGHSRNEQFF. DNA of the CDR3: TGTGCCAGCAGCCAGCCGGGACATAGCCGGAATGAGCAGTTCTTC. This chain connects TRBV3-1 (or the pseudogene TRBV3-2) to TRBJ2-1; D may be TRBD1 (6 bases). Germline assignment: CDR1 LGHDT and CDR2 YNNKEL (reference sequence). Trimming took off 3 bases at V and 7 bases at J, with 16 bases between the two ends. The CDR3 consists of 15 residues.

The chain joins TRBV4-3 to TRBJ1-2, with 7 nucleotides matching TRBD1. The CDR3 has 17 amino acids. With 1 base clipped from V and 0 bases from J, the junction kept 8 bases outside the gene matches. Per germline, CDR1 LGHNA and CDR2 YSLEER. The CDR3 coding sequence is TGCGCCAGCAGCCAAGGGTCAGCGGACAGGACTAACTATGGCTACACCTTC. It encodes CASSQGSADRTNYGYTF.

The rearrangement links TRBV2 to TRBJ2-7, with TRBD1 identical over 7 bases. The germline V gene has CDR1 SNHLY and CDR2 FYNNEI. Germline trimming cut 10 bases from V and 2 bases from J; bases unmatched to any gene: 5. This CDR3 contains 12 residues. This CDR3 is CATGTDTYEQYF. CDR3 in DNA: TGTGCCACCGGGACAGATACCTACGAGCAGTACTTC. The full variable domain, in which reference TRBV2 and TRBJ2-7 provide the parts outside the CDR3, is EPEVTQTPSHQVTQMGQEVILRCVPISNHLYFYWYRQILGQKVEFLVSFYNNEISEKSEIFDDQFSVERPDGSNFTLKIRSTKLEDSAMYFCATGTDTYEQYFGPGTRLTVT.

The chain carries TRBV28 and TRBJ1-5, with D unclear. The V gene's germline CDR1 is MDHEN and CDR2 SYDVKM. V was clipped by 5 bases and J by 4 bases, with 12 bases between them. This CDR3 is 14 amino acids long. This chain's CDR3 is CASSPPQTNQPQHF. For the CDR3, the DNA is TGTGCCAGCAGTCCCCCCCAGACAAATCAGCCCCAGCATTTT.

CDR3 protein: CASSSGRDTQYF. CDR3 coding DNA: TGTGCCAGCAGCTCAGGGCGGGATACGCAGTATTTT. The chain links TRBV28 to TRBJ2-3, with D maybe TRBD1 (5 bases). This CDR3 spans 12 amino acids. Trimming took off 6 bases at V and 6 bases at J, with 10 bases between the two ends. CDR1 and CDR2 from the germline V gene are MDHEN and SYDVKM.